Presented here are 24 T cell receptor beta chains from one specimen sequenced in a study of post-analysis software for immune sequencing data. Study conclusions and caveats: Patients showed TRBV5-6, TRBV5-1 and TRBV20-1 among a few TRBV segments more frequent than in controls.

TCR beta libraries were prepared from cDNA with unique molecular identifiers. TCRdb reprocessed the PCR reads with MiXCR, giving one entry per CDR3 protein. The table records some 800,000 distinct CDR3 sequences, 46% of them present only once. No antigen has been assigned to these receptors. Material for sequencing was blood. Receptors originate from a girl aged 10-17 years with multiple sclerosis.

This clonotype showed up just once. The DNA of the CDR3 is TGTGCCAGCAGTCCAATCCGAGGACAGCCCCAGCATTTT. Translating gives CASSPIRGQPQHF. V gene TRBV6-9 combines with J gene TRBJ1-5; D is ambiguous. V lost 5 bases to trimming and J lost 7 bases, with 12 bases between them. The CDR3 extends over 13 amino acids. Germline-derived CDR1 and CDR2 are MNHGY and SVAAGI.

V is TRBV28 and J is TRBJ1-2; D uncertain. The V and J ends lost 4 bases and 7 bases respectively, with 13 bases between them. CDR1 is MDHEN and CDR2 is SYDVKM in the germline V gene. The CDR3 runs to 13 residues. DNA of the CDR3: TGTGCCAGCAGTTCCCCCCCAGTCCGTGGCTACACCTTC. Its protein product is CASSSPPVRGYTF.

This chain's CDR3 is CASSAWLGLAGGGTDTQYF. The CDR3, as DNA: TGTGCCAGCAGCGCGTGGTTAGGTCTAGCCGGAGGAGGCACAGATACGCAGTATTTT. J is TRBJ2-3 and V is TRBV7-8; D possibly corresponds to TRBD2 (5 bases). The CDR3 spans 19 residues. The ends were cut back, 5 bases at V and 1 base at J, with 25 bases in the middle. From germline, CDR1 is SGHVS and CDR2 FQNEAQ.

This clonotype was seen only a few times. V and J are TRBV3-1 and TRBJ2-5; D ambiguous. There are 13 residues in the CDR3. Germline assignment: CDR1 LGHDT and CDR2 YNNKEL (reference sequence). The ends were cut back, 2 bases at V and 2 bases at J, with 6 bases in the middle. The CDR3 DNA reads TGTGCCAGCAGCCAAAGTGATCAAGAGACCCAGTACTTC. This encodes CASSQSDQETQYF.

CDR3 sequence reads: CASSLDGANQYF. CDR3 nucleotide sequence: TGTGCCAGCAGCTTAGACGGAGCCAACCAGTACTTC. The rearrangement links TRBV7-6 to TRBJ2-7; D uncertain. Trimming took off 1 base at V and 10 bases at J, with 11 bases between the two ends. The CDR3 runs to 12 residues. The germline V gene has CDR1 SGHVS and CDR2 FNYEAQ.

This clonotype came up a few times. The chain is built from TRBV7-9 and TRBJ1-2; D gene uncertain. The germline V gene has CDR1 SEHNR and CDR2 FQNEAQ (reference sequence). Trimming cost V 5 bases and J 4 bases, with 17 bases left between them. This CDR3 spans 15 amino acids. Here the CDR3 reads CASSPGQPGSYGYTF. The CDR3 DNA reads TGTGCCAGCAGCCCCGGGCAGCCCGGGAGCTATGGCTACACCTTC. Together with reference TRBV7-9 and TRBJ1-2, the CDR3 gives the full variable domain: DTGVSQNPRHKITKRGQNVTFRCDPISEHNRLYWYRQTLGQGPEFLTYFQNEAQLEKSRLLSDRFSAERPKGSFSTLEIQRTEQGDSAMYLCASSPGQPGSYGYTFGSGTRLTVV.

CDR3 bases: TGCGCCAGCAGCCAAGATGCGCCGGGAGGTATTAATGAGCAGTTCTTC. Translated, it gives CASSQDAPGGINEQFF. This chain uses TRBV4-3 with TRBJ2-1, with 7 bases fitting TRBD2. The CDR3 extends over 16 amino acids. Per the germline V gene, CDR1 is LGHNA and CDR2 is YSLEER. J lost 7 bases, V lost 0 bases, and 9 bases had no gene match.

As regards this clonotype: This is likely a read error, given that the CDR3 carries no conserved phenylalanine or tryptophan at its end. The V and J genes are TRBV20-1 and TRBJ2-7; tentative D call: TRBD2 (6 bases). The CDR3 length is 15 residues. Trimming shortened V by 3 bases and J by 0 bases, and 15 bases separated the two germline ends. From germline, CDR1 is DFQATT and CDR2 SNEGSKA (reference sequence). The CDR3 bases are TGCAGTGCTAGCCCGACACCGGACTACTCCTACGAGCAGTACTTG. Translating it yields CSASPTPDYSYEQYL.

This clonotype was counted only a few times. The chain joins TRBV7-2 to TRBJ2-7; D is unclear. The CDR3 is made up of 15 amino acids. Trimming removed 1 base at V and 2 bases at J, with 12 bases between. The germline gives CDR1 SGHTA, CDR2 FQGNSA. CDR3 loop: CASSLGAVNPYEQYF. The DNA for the CDR3 is TGTGCCAGCAGCTTAGGGGCAGTCAACCCCTACGAGCAGTACTTC.

The V and J genes are TRBV28 and TRBJ1-1, with TRBD1 identical over 7 bases. The ends lost 5 bases at V and 0 bases at J; junction bases unmatched: 15. CDR3 size: 18 residues. Germline V gives CDR1 MDHEN, CDR2 SYDVKM. The CDR3 DNA reads as TGTGCCAGCAGTACAAACCCAGGGGGGGAACACATGAACACTGAAGCTTTCTTT. Translation gives CASSTNPGGEHMNTEAFF.

This clonotype was seen ten or more times. This rearrangement joins TRBV24-1 to TRBJ2-4, with TRBD2 as a possible D gene (6 bases). CDR1 and CDR2 (germline): KGHDR, SFDVKD. V lost 7 bases and J 6 bases, leaving 15 bases between the germline ends. This CDR3 is 14 amino acids long. The CDR3 spells CATSPGGAGNIQYF. The DNA for the CDR3 is TGTGCCACCAGCCCCGGAGGGGCGGGAAACATTCAGTACTTC.

The chain combines TRBV29-1 with TRBJ2-1; D is possibly TRBD2 (6 bases). Germline loops: CDR1 SQVTM, CDR2 ANQGSEA. The CDR3 runs to 15 residues. Trimming shortened V by 2 bases and J by 2 bases, and 13 bases separated the two germline ends. CDR3 coding DNA: TGCAGCGTTGAAAGGGATCCGGGAGCCTACAATGAGCAGTTCTTC. Translation: CSVERDPGAYNEQFF.

The rearrangement links TRBV4-1 to TRBJ2-5; 9 positions match TRBD1. The CDR3 has 16 residues. V trimming: 1 base; J trimming: 11 bases; junction bases outside the gene matches: 14. Germline V lookup: CDR1 MGHRA, CDR2 YSYEKL. CDR3 sequence: CASSQGSGTGIGEQYF. The DNA of the CDR3 is TGCGCCAGCAGCCAAGGCTCAGGGACAGGGATCGGGGAGCAGTACTTC.

The V call is TRBV7-3, the J call TRBJ2-7; D is unclear. Germline V gene lookup returns CDR1 SGHTA and CDR2 FQGTGA. V was pared by 0 bases and J by 6 bases, with 9 bases between. CDR3 length equals 13 residues. CDR3 nucleotides: TGTGCCAGCAGCTTAACGTTAAGTTCCGAGCAGTACTTC. Encoded protein: CASSLTLSSEQYF.

The chain uses TRBV7-2 and TRBJ1-2; 9 nucleotides align to TRBD1. Germline loops: CDR1 SGHTA, CDR2 FQGNSA. The CDR3 contains 15 residues. V shed 4 bases, J shed 2 bases, and the junction held 5 bases outside the gene matches. The CDR3 protein is CASSSDGTGNYGYTF. The CDR3 region has the DNA TGTGCCAGCAGCTCAGACGGGACAGGGAACTATGGCTACACCTTC.

This chain joins TRBV20-1 and TRBJ1-4; D uncertain. Germline V CDR1 and CDR2: DFQATT, SNEGSKA (reference sequence). There are 14 residues in the CDR3. The ends were cut back, 1 base at V and 8 bases at J, with 14 bases in the middle. The CDR3, as DNA: TGCAGTGCTAGAGGACTGAGCCTAGCGGAAAAACTGTTTTTT. This encodes CSARGLSLAEKLFF.

This clonotype was found a few times. The genes are TRBV6-5 and TRBJ2-7, with D possibly being TRBD2 (7 bases). CDR3 length: 17 amino acids. CDR1 is MNHEY and CDR2 is SVGAGI in the germline V gene. V gave up 2 bases and J gave up 2 bases, with 19 bases separating them. The CDR3 region is CASSYGTLSGMPYEQYF. The CDR3 DNA reads TGTGCCAGCAGTTACGGGACACTAAGCGGGATGCCCTACGAGCAGTACTTC.

This clonotype was found a few times. The gene calls are TRBV20-1 and TRBJ2-3; 7 nucleotides match TRBD2. Germline trimming cut 0 bases from V and 4 bases from J; bases unmatched to any gene: 7. Germline V CDR1 and CDR2: DFQATT, SNEGSKA (reference sequence). This CDR3 contains 15 residues. The CDR3 DNA follows: TGCAGTGCTAGAGATCTGGGGGAGGGGTCAGATACGCAGTATTTT. This sequence encodes CSARDLGEGSDTQYF.

A remark on this clonotype: A junction boundary mismatches the germline segment, possibly from a read error. This chain links TRBV7-9 with TRBJ2-1, with D perhaps matching TRBD2 (6 bases). There are 13 residues in the CDR3. Germline V CDR1 and CDR2: SEHNR, FQNEAQ (reference sequence). CDR3 coding DNA: TGTGCCAGCAAGGGAGGCTCCTACGATGAGCAGTTCTTC. This gives the protein CASKGGSYDEQFF.

The chain joins TRBV10-3 to TRBJ2-7; 15 positions match TRBD2. V trimming: 2 bases; J trimming: 2 bases; junction bases outside the gene matches: 7. This CDR3 contains 18 residues. Germline loops: CDR1 ENHRY, CDR2 SYGVKD. The CDR3 loop is CAISETGTSGRTPYEQYF. The CDR3 bases are TGTGCCATCAGTGAGACCGGGACTAGCGGGAGGACCCCCTACGAGCAGTACTTC.

About this clonotype: A read error may produce the germline difference seen at one junction end. The chain recombines TRBV7-8 with TRBJ2-5; D might be TRBD2 (6 bases). The CDR3 is made up of 14 amino acids. The germline V gene encodes CDR1 SGHVS and CDR2 FQNEAQ. CDR3 coding DNA: TGTGCCAGCAGCAGTCGTTTCGGGACTGTCGAGCAGGACTTC. It yields the protein CASSSRFGTVEQDF.

V and J are TRBV29-1 and TRBJ1-2, with 7 bases matching TRBD1. V was pared by 7 bases and J by 4 bases, with 9 bases of the junction left unmatched. CDR3 size: 13 residues. Per the germline V gene, CDR1 is SQVTM and CDR2 is ANQGSEA. The CDR3 here is CSAATGEGYGYTF. The CDR3 nucleotides read TGCAGCGCCGCCACAGGGGAGGGCTATGGCTACACCTTC.

V gene TRBV7-9 combines with J gene TRBJ1-4; no definite D call. V was trimmed by 5 bases and J by 5 bases, leaving 9 bases between them. Germline V lookup: CDR1 SEHNR, CDR2 FQNEAQ (reference sequence). This CDR3 has 13 amino acids. The CDR3 nucleotides read TGTGCCAGCAGCCCACCACAGAATGAAAAACTGTTTTTT. It translates to CASSPPQNEKLFF.

In regard to this clonotype: A much larger clone differs from this one at a single base, so this may be a read error. V usage is TRBV7-2 and J usage is TRBJ2-6; D remains unclear. Germline CDR1 SGHTA, CDR2 FQGNSA. The length of the CDR3 is 13 residues. CDR3 DNA: TGTGTCAGCAGCTCCCCCGGGGCCAACGTCCTGACTTTC. Amino acid sequence: CVSSSPGANVLTF.